These 31 T cell receptor beta chains came from one sample sequenced in a study of Tregs in tolerant kidney transplant recipients. The assay was immunoSEQ multiplex PCR, and TCRdb's table has in-frame clones only and misses some. The table has roughly 69,000 clones, less than 90% seen once. Material: CD4+ T cells from blood, obtained before the transplant. Receptor source: a human donor who received a combined kidney and bone marrow transplant.

CDR3 nucleotide sequence: TGTGCCAGTAGATCGAGGGCGGGACTGCCTAATGAAAAACTGTTTTTT. Residues: CASRSRAGLPNEKLFF. This chain links TRBV19 with TRBJ1-4, with D perhaps TRBD1 (5 bases). This CDR3 comprises 16 residues. V shed 6 bases and J shed 3 bases, with 17 bases lying between them. Germline loops: CDR1 LNHDA, CDR2 SQIVND (reference sequence).

Concerning this clone: The sample contains more than one DNA sequence encoding this CDR3. The rearrangement uses TRBV6-5 and TRBJ2-7; 7 bases fit TRBD2. Germline V gene sequence: CDR1 MNHEY, CDR2 SVGAGI. V trimming: 2 bases; J trimming: 2 bases; junction bases outside the gene matches: 3. This CDR3 is built from 14 residues. The CDR3 region has the DNA TGTGCCAGCAGTTACGGCGGGAGAGCCTACGAGCAGTACTTC. This gives the protein CASSYGGRAYEQYF.

The chain carries TRBV18 and TRBJ2-7, with 10 bases matching TRBD2. The J segment lost 5 bases and the V segment lost 2 bases, leaving 9 bases of the junction unmatched. Germline values: CDR1 KGHSH, CDR2 LQKENI. The CDR3 sequence is 16 residues long. Here the CDR3 DNA reads TGTGCCAGCTCACCAGGGCGCCTAGCGGGAGTCCACGAGCAGTACTTC. It specifies CASSPGRLAGVHEQYF.

The chain links TRBV7-9 to TRBJ1-1; D uncertain. CDR1 and CDR2 from the germline V gene are SEHNR and FQNEAQ (reference sequence). The CDR3 is made up of 16 amino acids. Trimming took off 5 bases at V and 3 bases at J, with 19 bases between the two ends. CDR3 residues: CASSGPQRVGYTEAFF. CDR3 in DNA: TGTGCCAGCAGCGGGCCGCAGAGGGTGGGGTACACTGAAGCTTTCTTT.

The chain couples TRBV5-1 to TRBJ2-7; 10 bases fit TRBD1. Germline CDR1 and CDR2: SGHRS and YFSETQ. The CDR3 has 16 amino acids. Trimming cost V 4 bases and J 3 bases; bases outside gene matches: 10. This chain's CDR3 is CASSEGSGTGVYEQYF. The CDR3 DNA follows: TGCGCCAGCAGCGAAGGGTCCGGGACAGGGGTCTACGAGCAGTACTTC.

This sequence joins TRBV2 and TRBJ2-1; D may match TRBD1 or TRBD2 (7 bases each). The CDR3 extends over 11 amino acids. V lost 10 bases and J 12 bases, leaving 16 bases between the germline ends. Germline loops: CDR1 SNHLY, CDR2 FYNNEI. CDR3 bases: TGTGCCACCAGGGGGGGACTGTGGCAGTTCTTC. Residues: CATRGGLWQFF.

This chain links TRBV18 with TRBJ2-7; 8 bases align to TRBD2. Germline values: CDR1 KGHSH, CDR2 LQKENI. The junction had 10 bases not matched to a gene; V was cut back by 6 bases and J by 6 bases. The CDR3 sequence is 14 residues long. This chain's CDR3 is CASSPDRAGGEQYF. CDR3 DNA sequence: TGTGCCAGCTCTCCCGACCGGGCGGGGGGCGAGCAGTACTTC.

This clone showed up just once. In nucleotides, the CDR3 is TGTGCCAGTAGTATAGGCCCCGGACTAGCGGAAGAGACCCAGTACTTC. It codes for CASSIGPGLAEETQYF. J is TRBJ2-5 and V is TRBV19; 10 bases line up with TRBD2. V lost 1 base, J lost 3 bases, and 5 bases stayed unmatched. CDR3 length equals 16 residues. Germline V CDR1 and CDR2: LNHDA, SQIVND (reference sequence).

The V gene is TRBV5-1, the J gene TRBJ1-3; D unclear. The CDR3 covers 14 residues. Germline assignment: CDR1 SGHRS and CDR2 YFSETQ. V lost 3 bases and J lost 2, with 9 bases in between. This CDR3 is CASSSGETGNTIYF. CDR3 bases: TGCGCCAGCAGCTCGGGAGAAACTGGAAACACCATATATTTT.

This rearrangement joins TRBV13 to TRBJ2-5; the D gene is possibly TRBD2 (6 bases). V lost 5 bases and J lost 5, with 15 bases in between. In germline, CDR1 is PRHDT, CDR2 FYEKMQ (reference sequence). This CDR3 comprises 14 residues. CDR3 residues: CASSPRPSAETQYF. Here the CDR3 DNA reads TGTGCCAGCAGCCCCCGACCTAGCGCGGAGACCCAGTACTTC.

This clone was detected only once. This chain joins TRBV9 and TRBJ2-1; TRBD2 aligns across 7 bases. This CDR3 region has 15 residues. Germline CDR1 and CDR2: SGDLS and YYNGEE. Trimming cost V 1 base and J 6 bases; bases outside gene matches: 7. CDR3 bases: TGTGCCAGCAGCGTATCGGGACTACCCTTCAATGAGCAGTTCTTC. Translating it yields CASSVSGLPFNEQFF.

The V and J genes are TRBV14 and TRBJ2-7; the D gene is possibly TRBD2 (5 bases). The CDR3 is made up of 16 amino acids. Germline V gene data show CDR1 as SGHDN and CDR2 as FVKESK. Trimming cost V 2 bases and J 5 bases, with 19 bases left between them. CDR3 region: CASSQPPGLGLHEQYF. Here the CDR3 DNA reads TGTGCCAGCAGCCAACCCCCGGGGTTGGGCCTTCACGAGCAGTACTTC.

The chain couples TRBV5-1 to TRBJ2-1; the D gene is possibly TRBD2 (6 bases). Germline CDR1 reads SGHRS; CDR2 reads YFSETQ. The CDR3 is made up of 17 amino acids. The ends were cut back, 0 bases at V and 3 bases at J, with 16 bases in the middle. The CDR3 sequence is CASSLVPPSVNYNEQFF. The DNA of the CDR3 is TGCGCCAGCAGCTTGGTGCCTCCTAGCGTAAACTACAATGAGCAGTTCTTC.

The J gene is TRBJ2-1, the V gene TRBV10-2; 8 positions agree with TRBD2. Trimming took 2 bases from V and 7 from J; bases not matched to a gene: 4. Germline CDR1 reads WSHSY; CDR2 reads SAAADI. The CDR3 extends over 14 amino acids. Here the CDR3 DNA reads TGCGCCAGCAGTGAGGTTAGCGGGATAAATGAGCAGTTCTTC. Translation: CASSEVSGINEQFF.

Of note for this clone: The missing conserved phenylalanine or tryptophan at the end of this CDR3 makes a read error likely. Because the CDR3's place on the DNA is in doubt, the DNA is left out and the CDR3 is given as listed by TCRdb. The chain combines TRBV20-1 with TRBJ1-1; TRBD1 reflects the table's D call only, with no check against the DNA. From germline, CDR1 is DFQATT and CDR2 SNEGSKA (reference sequence). The CDR3 is made up of 8 amino acids, end residues included. The CDR3 loop is CSALTGGG.

The chain couples TRBV18 to TRBJ2-2; D unclear. The CDR3 covers 14 residues. V gave up 3 bases and J gave up 1 base, with 6 bases separating them. The germline CDR1 and CDR2 sequences are KGHSH and LQKENI. The CDR3 region is CASSPNGNTGELFF. In DNA form, the CDR3 reads TGTGCCAGCTCACCTAACGGGAACACCGGGGAGCTGTTTTTT.

This chain links TRBV10-3 with TRBJ1-2; TRBD1 matches at 9 bases. Germline-derived CDR1 and CDR2 are ENHRY and SYGVKD. This CDR3 has 13 amino acids. With V trimmed by 9 bases and J by 3 bases, 5 bases remained unmatched. The CDR3 DNA reads as TGTGCCATTACAGGGGGCGAGGACTATGGCTACACCTTC. Translation: CAITGGEDYGYTF.

The gene calls are TRBV5-1 and TRBJ2-7; D unclear. The V end lost 4 bases, the J end lost 2 bases, and 13 bases lay between the germline ends. Germline assignment: CDR1 SGHRS and CDR2 YFSETQ. The CDR3 loop spans 14 amino acids. CDR3 sequence (DNA): TGCGCCAGCAGCCAAACCAGGCAGCCCTACGAGCAGTACTTC. Its protein is CASSQTRQPYEQYF.

The CDR3 coding sequence is TGTGCCAGCAGCAACCCGGGACAGGGTTACGAGCAGTACTTC. It encodes CASSNPGQGYEQYF. The genes are TRBV6-1 and TRBJ2-7; 9 nucleotides agree with TRBD1. Trimming removed 6 bases from V and 4 bases from J; junction bases left unmatched: 7. The length of the CDR3 is 14 residues. The germline gives CDR1 MNHNS, CDR2 SASEGT.

The rearrangement joins TRBV19 to TRBJ1-1, with a weak D call TRBD1 (5 bases). The CDR3 has 16 amino acids. Germline V gene data show CDR1 as LNHDA and CDR2 as SQIVND (reference sequence). The V end was cut by 6 bases, the J end by 1 base, with 18 bases between. The CDR3 DNA reads as TGTGCCAGTAGCGCCTTGGGGCGCATCCGGAACACTGAAGCTTTCTTT. Translation gives CASSALGRIRNTEAFF.

The genes are TRBV7-3 and TRBJ1-1; the match to TRBD1 covers 8 bases. This CDR3 comprises 13 residues. CDR1 and CDR2 from the germline V gene are SGHTA and FQGTGA. V was clipped by 5 bases and J by 5 bases; unmatched bases: 4. CDR3 sequence: CASSLDRETEAFF. The CDR3 bases are TGTGCCAGCAGCCTGGACAGGGAAACTGAAGCTTTCTTT.

The chain carries TRBV5-4 and TRBJ2-3, with 7 bases identical to TRBD2. Unmatched junction bases numbered 6, after V lost 1 base and J lost 4 bases. The CDR3 is 15 amino acids. Germline V gene lookup returns CDR1 SGHNT and CDR2 YYREEE (reference sequence). The CDR3 nucleotides read TGTGCCAGCAGCTTGTGGGCTAGCGGCGCAGATACGCAGTATTTT. Translating gives CASSLWASGADTQYF.

The rearrangement uses TRBV30 and TRBJ2-1; 15 bases map to TRBD2. Germline CDR1 GTSNPN, CDR2 SVGIG (reference sequence). This CDR3 is 17 amino acids long. J lost 4 bases, V lost 1 base, and 5 bases had no gene match. The CDR3 nucleotides read TGTGCCTGGAGTGGGACTAGCGGGGGGGGGCTTTACAATGAGCAGTTCTTC. Translation: CAWSGTSGGGLYNEQFF.

The chain has TRBV15 and TRBJ1-1, with D possibly being TRBD1 (6 bases). CDR1 and CDR2 from the germline V gene are LNHNV and YYDKDF (reference sequence). The length of the CDR3 is 13 residues. V was pared by 11 bases and J by 11 bases, with 24 bases between. For the CDR3, the DNA is TGTGCCTCCTCGACGATGGATGGGGGCCGGGCTTTCTTT. Amino acids: CASSTMDGGRAFF.

This chain uses TRBV29-1 with TRBJ2-2; 12 nucleotides align to TRBD2. Losses at the gene ends were 6 bases for V and 4 bases for J; bases not matched to a gene: 6. The CDR3 runs to 15 residues. Per the germline V gene, CDR1 is SQVTM and CDR2 is ANQGSEA. CDR3 sequence: CSVGTSGSGTGELFF. DNA of the CDR3: TGCAGCGTCGGGACTAGCGGGTCGGGCACCGGGGAGCTGTTTTTT.

V gene TRBV4-3 combines with J gene TRBJ1-5, with TRBD1 identical over 7 bases. This CDR3 contains 15 residues. Per the germline V gene, CDR1 is LGHNA and CDR2 is YSLEER. V lost 0 bases and J lost 7; bases outside the gene matches: 6. DNA for the CDR3: TGCGCCAGCAGCCAAGATCTAGGGGGCGGGCAGCCCCAGCATTTT. Its translation is CASSQDLGGGQPQHF.

V usage is TRBV15 and J usage is TRBJ2-1; TRBD2 matches at 9 bases. Per germline, CDR1 LNHNV and CDR2 YYDKDF (reference sequence). This CDR3 spans 17 amino acids. Trimming took 3 bases from V and 6 from J; bases not matched to a gene: 12. In DNA form, the CDR3 reads TGTGCCACCAGCAGTAACCCATCTAGCGGGACCCTCAATGAGCAGTTCTTC. Residues: CATSSNPSSGTLNEQFF.

The gene calls are TRBV7-2 and TRBJ2-1; 12 bases line up with TRBD2. The J segment lost 0 bases and the V segment lost 1 base, leaving 7 bases of the junction unmatched. Germline values: CDR1 SGHTA, CDR2 FQGNSA. The CDR3 is 19 residues long. CDR3: CASSLDRGLAGSSYNEQFF. CDR3 DNA sequence: TGTGCCAGCAGCTTAGATAGGGGACTAGCGGGTTCCTCCTACAATGAGCAGTTCTTC.

The CDR3 coding sequence is TGTGCCAGTAGTCCTCGACTAAACACCGGGGAGCTGTTTTTT. Amino acid sequence: CASSPRLNTGELFF. The rearrangement links TRBV19 to TRBJ2-2, with a tentative D call TRBD2 (5 bases). V lost 5 bases to trimming and J lost 2 bases, with 9 bases between them. The V gene's germline CDR1 is LNHDA and CDR2 SQIVND (reference sequence). CDR3 length: 14 residues.

This chain uses TRBV28 with TRBJ1-3, with a possible D match to TRBD1 (5 bases). The CDR3 has 15 amino acids. Germline V gene sequence: CDR1 MDHEN, CDR2 SYDVKM. V lost 3 bases, J lost 0 bases, and 9 bases lay in between. CDR3 loop: CASSFDSHSGNTIYF. The CDR3 DNA sequence: TGTGCCAGCAGTTTTGACAGCCACTCTGGAAACACCATATATTTT.

The rearrangement joins TRBV7-2 to TRBJ2-7; 8 bases are a match to TRBD1. V lost 2 bases, J lost 3 bases, and 6 bases stayed unmatched. Per the germline V gene, CDR1 is SGHTA and CDR2 is FQGNSA. The CDR3 sequence is 15 residues long. The CDR3 DNA reads TGTGCCAGCAGCTTAACAGGGGGTTCGGTCTACGAGCAGTACTTC. The encoded protein is CASSLTGGSVYEQYF.